The present entry profiles one T cell receptor beta chain with its context. These data belong to a study of blood T cell repertoires in COVID-19. On the study more broadly: Some COVID-19 samples were acute and others convalescent; all came from the United States, Italy and Spain.

Measured with immunoSEQ multiplex PCR; TCRdb has only the in-frame clones, and not every one. This sample has some 270,000 clones, with about 82% found just once. Germline lookup yields CDR1 GTSNPN and CDR2 SVGIG (reference sequence). Trimming removed 3 bases from V and 7 bases from J, with 7 bases in between. The CDR3 sequence is 11 residues long. The chain couples TRBV30 to TRBJ2-1, with D possibly TRBD2 on 6 matching bases. This receptor was identified in a woman aged 45-59 years with acute COVID-19. Material: PBMCs or T cells enriched from blood (not recorded which). CDR3 sequence reads: CAWRGGNEQFF. The CDR3 bases are TGTGCCTGGAGGGGGGGTAATGAGCAGTTCTTC.